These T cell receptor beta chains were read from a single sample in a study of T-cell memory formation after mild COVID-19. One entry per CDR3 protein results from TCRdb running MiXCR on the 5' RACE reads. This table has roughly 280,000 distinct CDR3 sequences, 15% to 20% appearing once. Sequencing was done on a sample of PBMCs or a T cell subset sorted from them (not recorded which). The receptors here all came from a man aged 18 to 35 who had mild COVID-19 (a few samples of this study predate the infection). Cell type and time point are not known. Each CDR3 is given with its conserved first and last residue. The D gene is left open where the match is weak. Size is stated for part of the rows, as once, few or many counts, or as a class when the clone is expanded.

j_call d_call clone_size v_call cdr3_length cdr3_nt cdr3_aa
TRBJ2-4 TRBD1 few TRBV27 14 TGTGCCAGCACTGGGGACAGGAGGAAAAACATTCAGTACTTC CASTGDRRKNIQYF
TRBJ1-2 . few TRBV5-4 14 TGTGCCAGCAGCTTGGCCCGGGGGGCCTATGGCTACACCTTC CASSLARGAYGYTF
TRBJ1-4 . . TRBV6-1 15 TGTGCCAGCAGTGAAGCGAGTAGGCCAGGTGAAAAACTGTTTTTT CASSEASRPGEKLFF
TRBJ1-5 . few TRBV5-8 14 TGTGCCAGCAGCCCCAGGGTGGGCAATCAGCCCCAGCATTTT CASSPRVGNQPQHF
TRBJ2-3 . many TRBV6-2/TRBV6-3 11 TGTGCCAGCAGTCGGCCAGATACGCAGTATTTT CASSRPDTQYF
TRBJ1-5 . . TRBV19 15 TGTGCCAGTAGTATGGGGAGTCTGGGCAATCAGCCCCAGCATTTT CASSMGSLGNQPQHF
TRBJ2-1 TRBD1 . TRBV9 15 TGTGCCAGCGCGAGAGACAGGGGACCGGGATCTGAGCAGTTCTTC CASARDRGPGSEQFF
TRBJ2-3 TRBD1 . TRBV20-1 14 TGCAGTGCTAGTCAGGGGGAGCTCACAGATACGCAGTATTTT CSASQGELTDTQYF
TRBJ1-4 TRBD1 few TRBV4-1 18 TGCGCCAGCAGCCGCGAAGACAGGGGCTCTTCCTTTAATGAAAAACTGTTTTTT CASSREDRGSSFNEKLFF
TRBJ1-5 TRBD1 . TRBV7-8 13 TGTGCCAGCAGCACAGGGGTTGTTCAGCCCCAGCATTTT CASSTGVVQPQHF
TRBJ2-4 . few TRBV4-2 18 TGTGCCAGCAGCCAAGATGTTTTGGGACGCCCTCTTCGGAACATTCAGTACTTC CASSQDVLGRPLRNIQYF
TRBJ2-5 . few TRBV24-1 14 TGTGCCACCAGTGATCCTCTCGGGGGAGAGACCCAGTACTTC CATSDPLGGETQYF
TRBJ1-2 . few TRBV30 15 TGTGCCTGGAGCGGCCCGGGACACCCTAACTATGGCTACACCTTC CAWSGPGHPNYGYTF
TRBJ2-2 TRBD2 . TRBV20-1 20 TGCAGTGCTAGAGATCTTTTGGGACTAGCGGGGGGCGAGAACACCGGGGAGCTGTTTTTT CSARDLLGLAGGENTGELFF
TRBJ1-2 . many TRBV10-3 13 TGTGCCATCAGTGACGGACCCCTCGCTGGCTACACCTTC CAISDGPLAGYTF
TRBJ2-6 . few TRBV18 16 TGTGCCAGCTCACCACCGGTGGGGGCTGGGGCCAACGTCCTGACTTTC CASSPPVGAGANVLTF
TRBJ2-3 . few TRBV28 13 TGTGCCAGCAGTCTCCACAGCGCAGATACGCAGTATTTT CASSLHSADTQYF
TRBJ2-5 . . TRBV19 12 TGTGCCAGTAGTCAAGCCCGGGAGACCCAGTACTTC CASSQARETQYF
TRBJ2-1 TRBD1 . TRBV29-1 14 TGCAGCGGTTTGGGTCAGGGGGCGTTAGTTGAGCAGTTCTTC CSGLGQGALVEQFF
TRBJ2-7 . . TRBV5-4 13 TGTGCCAGCAGCTTGCGGGACACATACGAGCAGTACTTC CASSLRDTYEQYF
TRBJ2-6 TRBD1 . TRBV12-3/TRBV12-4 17 TGTGCCAGCAGTCCACAGGACAGGGGGAGCGGGGCCAACGTCCTGACTTTC CASSPQDRGSGANVLTF
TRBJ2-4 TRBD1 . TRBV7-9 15 TGTGCCAGCAGCTTATCAGGGGGCGGAGGGAACATTCAGTACTTC CASSLSGGGGNIQYF
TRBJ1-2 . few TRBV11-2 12 TGTGCCAGCAGCTTATACCTCTATGGCTACACCTTC CASSLYLYGYTF
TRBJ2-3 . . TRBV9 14 TGTGCCAGCAGCGTAGATGGGTTCACAGATACGCAGTATTTT CASSVDGFTDTQYF
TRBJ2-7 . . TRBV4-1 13 TGCGCCAGCAGCCCAGGACAGTTCTACGAGCAGTACTTC CASSPGQFYEQYF
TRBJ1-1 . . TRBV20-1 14 TGCAGTGCCCCGGACAGAAGACTGAACACTGAAGCTTTCTTT CSAPDRRLNTEAFF
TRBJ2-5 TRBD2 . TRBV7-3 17 TGTGCCAGCAGCTTACGGGGCCTAGCGGGGGCCGAAGAGACCCAGTACTTC CASSLRGLAGAEETQYF